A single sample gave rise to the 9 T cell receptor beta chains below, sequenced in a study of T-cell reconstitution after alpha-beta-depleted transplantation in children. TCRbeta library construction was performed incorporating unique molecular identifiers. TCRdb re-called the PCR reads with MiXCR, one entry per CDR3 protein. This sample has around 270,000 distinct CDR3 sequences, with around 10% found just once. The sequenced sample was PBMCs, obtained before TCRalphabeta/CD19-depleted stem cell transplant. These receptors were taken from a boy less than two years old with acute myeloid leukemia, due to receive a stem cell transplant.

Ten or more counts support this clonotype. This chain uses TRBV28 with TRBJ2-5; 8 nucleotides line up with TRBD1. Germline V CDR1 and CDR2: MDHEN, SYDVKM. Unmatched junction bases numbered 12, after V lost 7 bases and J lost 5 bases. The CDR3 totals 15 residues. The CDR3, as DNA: TGTGCCAGCACCCATGACAGGGGCGCCCGGGAGACCCAGTACTTC. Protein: CASTHDRGARETQYF.

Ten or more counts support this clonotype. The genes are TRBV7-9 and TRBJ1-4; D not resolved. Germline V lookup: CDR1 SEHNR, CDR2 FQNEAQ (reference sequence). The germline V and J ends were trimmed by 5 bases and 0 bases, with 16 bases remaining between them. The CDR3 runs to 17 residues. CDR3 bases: TGTGCCAGCAGCCGTACAGATTCATCCGCAACTAATGAAAAACTGTTTTTT. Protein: CASSRTDSSATNEKLFF. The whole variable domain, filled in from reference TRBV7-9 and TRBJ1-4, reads DTGVSQNPRHKITKRGQNVTFRCDPISEHNRLYWYRQTLGQGPEFLTYFQNEAQLEKSRLLSDRFSAERPKGSFSTLEIQRTEQGDSAMYLCASSRTDSSATNEKLFFGSGTQLSVL.

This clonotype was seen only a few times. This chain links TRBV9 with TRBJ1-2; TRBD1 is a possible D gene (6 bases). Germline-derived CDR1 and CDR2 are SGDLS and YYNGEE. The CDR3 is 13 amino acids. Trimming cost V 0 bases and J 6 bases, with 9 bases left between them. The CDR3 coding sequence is TGTGCCAGCAGCGTAGGGAACAGGGATGGCTACACCTTC. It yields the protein CASSVGNRDGYTF.

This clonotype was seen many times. The CDR3 nucleotides read TGTGCCAGCAGCTTAAACATCTTGACTTCAGAGACCCAGTACTTC. This sequence encodes CASSLNILTSETQYF. The chain couples TRBV7-8 to TRBJ2-5; D is unclear. Trimming shortened V by 2 bases and J by 4 bases, and 14 bases separated the two germline ends. This CDR3 is 15 amino acids long. The germline V gene encodes CDR1 SGHVS and CDR2 FQNEAQ.

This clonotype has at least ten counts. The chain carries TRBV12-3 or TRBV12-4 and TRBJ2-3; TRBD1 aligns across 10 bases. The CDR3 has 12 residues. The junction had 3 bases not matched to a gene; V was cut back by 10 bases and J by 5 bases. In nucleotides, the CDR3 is TGTGCCAACCGGGACAGGGGAGATACGCAGTATTTT. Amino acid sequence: CANRDRGDTQYF.

The CDR3 here is CASSLVSGGTYDGEAFF. The CDR3 region has the DNA TGTGCCAGCAGCTTAGTTAGTGGGGGCACCTATGATGGTGAAGCTTTCTTT. The J gene is TRBJ1-1, the V gene TRBV7-6, with D possibly being TRBD1 (6 bases). The V gene's germline CDR1 is SGHVS and CDR2 FNYEAQ. V was shortened by 1 base and J by 7 bases, with 22 bases between the two germline ends. This CDR3 region has 17 residues. Variable domain in full (rest from reference TRBV7-6 and TRBJ1-1): GAGVSQSPRYKVTKRGQDVALRCDPISGHVSLYWYRQALGQGPEFLTYFNYEAQQDKSGLPNDRFSAERPEGSISTLTIQRTEQRDSAMYRCASSLVSGGTYDGEAFFGQGTRLTVV.

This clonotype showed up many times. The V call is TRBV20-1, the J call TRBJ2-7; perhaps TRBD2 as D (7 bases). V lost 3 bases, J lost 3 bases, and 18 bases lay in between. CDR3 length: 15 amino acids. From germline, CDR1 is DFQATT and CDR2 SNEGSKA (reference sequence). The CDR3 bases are TGCAGTGCTAGTTACGGGGGGCCCCACCTCTACGAGCAGTACTTC. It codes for CSASYGGPHLYEQYF.

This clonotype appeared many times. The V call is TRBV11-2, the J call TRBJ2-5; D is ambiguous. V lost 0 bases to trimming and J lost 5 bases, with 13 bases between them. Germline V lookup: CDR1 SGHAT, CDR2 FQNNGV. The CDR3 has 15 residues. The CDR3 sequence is CASSLDRRLRETQYF. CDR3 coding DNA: TGTGCCAGCAGCTTAGATCGTCGGCTGAGGGAGACCCAGTACTTC. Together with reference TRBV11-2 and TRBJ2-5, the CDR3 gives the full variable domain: EAGVAQSPRYKIIEKRQSVAFWCNPISGHATLYWYQQILGQGPKLLIQFQNNGVVDDSQLPKDRFSAERLKGVDSTLKIQPAKLEDSAVYLCASSLDRRLRETQYFGPGTRLLVL.

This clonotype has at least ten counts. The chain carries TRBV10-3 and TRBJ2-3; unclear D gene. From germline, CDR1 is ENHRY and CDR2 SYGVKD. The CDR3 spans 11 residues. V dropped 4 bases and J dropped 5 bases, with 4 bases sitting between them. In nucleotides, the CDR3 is TGTGCCATCAGTGCGGGAGATACGCAGTATTTT. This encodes CAISAGDTQYF.